This TCR beta chain was identified in a study of glioma-infiltrating T cells after dendritic cell vaccination. Germline V gene data show CDR1 as MDHEN and CDR2 as SYDVKM. With 7 bases removed from V and 2 bases from J, the gap between germline ends came to 9 bases. The CDR3 length is 13 residues. Here immunoSEQ multiplex PCR was the method, and the copy in TCRdb shows in-frame clones only, minus some. The sample lists some 70,000 clones; approximately 80% were seen once. Sequenced here: blood, sampled before dendritic cell vaccination. The TCR was taken from a human donor with glioblastoma. V gene TRBV28 combines with J gene TRBJ1-5; the D is unclear. The CDR3 sequence: CASTDGGNQPQHF. DNA for the CDR3: TGTGCCAGCACCGACGGGGGCAATCAGCCCCAGCATTTT.